These 29 T cell receptor beta chains originate from one sample sequenced in a study of control samples from healthy donors and cancer patients. Method: immunoSEQ multiplex PCR; TCRdb's copy keeps in-frame clones and lacks some. The profile shows about 140,000 clones, more than 85% of them singletons. The sequenced sample consisted of blood. These receptors all stem from a man aged 30 to 45 in good health.

The chain uses TRBV2 and TRBJ1-4, with D tentatively TRBD1 (6 bases). V gave up 2 bases and J gave up 0 bases, with 10 bases separating them. The CDR3 length is 16 residues. CDR1 and CDR2 from the germline V gene are SNHLY and FYNNEI. The CDR3 DNA is TGTGCCAGCAGTGAATGGGGGGCCCCAACTAATGAAAAACTGTTTTTT. Encoded protein: CASSEWGAPTNEKLFF.

The chain recombines TRBV3-1 (or the pseudogene TRBV3-2) with TRBJ2-7; a possible D gene is TRBD2 (6 bases). Trimming pared 0 bases from V and 3 bases from J, leaving 27 bases between. Germline V gene lookup returns CDR1 LGHDT and CDR2 YNNKEL (reference sequence). This CDR3 comprises 20 residues. The CDR3: CASSQEIHRETRMGFYEQYF. DNA for the CDR3: TGTGCCAGCAGCCAAGAAATTCACCGGGAGACACGAATGGGTTTCTACGAGCAGTACTTC.

The J gene is TRBJ1-3, the V gene TRBV28; D is uncertain. Trimming stripped 5 bases from V and 5 bases from J, with 13 bases between. Germline loops: CDR1 MDHEN, CDR2 SYDVKM. There are 14 residues in the CDR3. The DNA of the CDR3 is TGTGCCAGCAGTCCGGGCCAGAGTAGAAACACCATATATTTT. Translating it yields CASSPGQSRNTIYF.

The chain combines TRBV9 with TRBJ1-6; D gene uncertain. This CDR3 has 15 residues. Trimming took off 0 bases at V and 7 bases at J, with 11 bases between the two ends. Per the germline V gene, CDR1 is SGDLS and CDR2 is YYNGEE. The CDR3 loop reads CASSVGAIANSPLHF. The CDR3 coding sequence is TGTGCCAGCAGCGTAGGAGCCATCGCCAATTCACCCCTCCACTTT.

V is TRBV6-1 and J is TRBJ1-1; D is uncertain. Germline V CDR1 and CDR2: MNHNS, SASEGT. The CDR3 contains 13 residues. Trimming took 3 bases from V and 1 from J, leaving 6 bases between them. CDR3 sequence: CASSDRPNTEAFF. The CDR3 DNA reads TGTGCCAGCAGTGACAGACCGAACACTGAAGCTTTCTTT.

J is TRBJ1-3 and V is TRBV28, with TRBD1 as a possible D gene (5 bases). In germline, CDR1 is MDHEN, CDR2 SYDVKM. CDR3 length equals 16 residues. Trimming removed 4 bases from V and 0 bases from J, with 13 bases in between. CDR3 bases: TGTGCCAGCAGTTACTCAGACAGTTACTCTGGAAACACCATATATTTT. Its protein product is CASSYSDSYSGNTIYF.

This CDR3 is CAVGRGTDTQYF. CDR3 DNA: TGTGCCGTGGGGCGGGGGACAGATACGCAGTATTTT. The V and J genes are TRBV2 and TRBJ2-3; 7 nucleotides agree with TRBD2. The CDR3 is made up of 12 amino acids. In germline, CDR1 is SNHLY, CDR2 FYNNEI. The junction had 5 bases not matched to a gene; V was cut back by 11 bases and J by 3 bases.

The chain links TRBV6-5 to TRBJ1-1; D might be TRBD1 (6 bases). Deletions cut 5 bases from V and 5 bases from J, with 18 bases between. Germline lookup yields CDR1 MNHEY and CDR2 SVGAGI. This CDR3 region has 15 residues. The chain's CDR3 is CASSRPSGAWTEAFF. CDR3 nucleotide sequence: TGTGCCAGCAGTCGACCGTCGGGGGCATGGACTGAAGCTTTCTTT.

The count of this clone is one. The chain is built from TRBV7-9 and TRBJ1-2; weak D call: TRBD1 (5 bases). Germline V CDR1 and CDR2: SEHNR, FQNEAQ (reference sequence). The CDR3 sequence is 16 residues long. V was clipped by 2 bases and J by 3 bases, with 16 bases between them. Here the CDR3 DNA reads TGTGCCAGCAGCTTATCCACCCGGGACGGATACTATGGCTACACCTTC. As protein: CASSLSTRDGYYGYTF. The whole variable domain, filled in from reference TRBV7-9 and TRBJ1-2, reads DTGVSQNPRHKITKRGQNVTFRCDPISEHNRLYWYRQTLGQGPEFLTYFQNEAQLEKSRLLSDRFSAERPKGSFSTLEIQRTEQGDSAMYLCASSLSTRDGYYGYTFGSGTRLTVV.

The V and J genes are TRBV7-3 and TRBJ1-5, with D perhaps TRBD1 (5 bases). CDR3 length: 18 residues. Trimming removed 5 bases at V and 0 bases at J, with 20 bases between. Germline CDR1 and CDR2: SGHTA and FQGTGA. The DNA for the CDR3 is TGTGCCAGCAGCCTCAGGGCGACAAGGGAATATAGCAATCAGCCCCAGCATTTT. It encodes CASSLRATREYSNQPQHF.

V usage is TRBV5-1 and J usage is TRBJ1-4, with a tentative D call TRBD1 (5 bases). The V end lost 3 bases, the J end lost 8 bases, and 11 bases lay between the germline ends. The CDR3 extends over 13 amino acids. In germline, CDR1 is SGHRS, CDR2 YFSETQ. The CDR3 DNA follows: TGCGCCAGCAGCTCCCCGGGGGAGGAAAAACTGTTTTTT. Protein: CASSSPGEEKLFF. The whole variable domain, filled in from reference TRBV5-1 and TRBJ1-4, reads KAGVTQTPRYLIKTRGQQVTLSCSPISGHRSVSWYQQTPGQGLQFLFEYFSETQRNKGNFPGRFSGRQFSNSRSEMNVSTLELGDSALYLCASSSPGEEKLFFGSGTQLSVL.

The sample holds a few counts of this clone. V and J are TRBV5-4 and TRBJ2-2; 7 nucleotides line up with TRBD2. V trimming: 5 bases; J trimming: 4 bases; junction bases outside the gene matches: 5. The CDR3 has 14 amino acids. The germline V gene has CDR1 SGHNT and CDR2 YYREEE (reference sequence). The CDR3 DNA sequence: TGTGCCAGCAGAGAGGGACTAACCACCGGGGAGCTGTTTTTT. The encoded protein is CASREGLTTGELFF.

This rearrangement joins TRBV7-2 to TRBJ1-2; possible D gene TRBD1, 6 bases. Germline V gives CDR1 SGHTA, CDR2 FQGNSA. V gave up 5 bases and J gave up 1 base, with 20 bases separating them. The CDR3 is made up of 17 amino acids. In DNA form, the CDR3 reads TGTGCCAGCAGCATACAGCCCTTGACAGGCCTTAACTATGGCTACACCTTC. This encodes CASSIQPLTGLNYGYTF.

The chain recombines TRBV9 with TRBJ1-2, with TRBD1 identical over 10 bases. The germline V gene encodes CDR1 SGDLS and CDR2 YYNGEE. V was clipped by 3 bases and J by 4 bases; unmatched bases: 6. CDR3 length equals 15 residues. CDR3 sequence reads: CASSGTTGGAYGYTF. DNA for the CDR3: TGTGCCAGCAGCGGGACGACAGGGGGCGCCTATGGCTACACCTTC.

This sequence joins TRBV29-1 and TRBJ2-7; possibly TRBD1 for D (6 bases). CDR1 and CDR2 (germline): SQVTM, ANQGSEA. V gave up 1 base and J gave up 1 base, with 8 bases separating them. The CDR3 runs to 13 residues. CDR3 protein: CSVEVGQSYEQYF. The CDR3 DNA reads as TGCAGCGTTGAAGTTGGACAGTCCTACGAGCAGTACTTC.

The chain combines TRBV15 with TRBJ1-1, with D perhaps matching TRBD1 (6 bases). Germline V gene data show CDR1 as LNHNV and CDR2 as YYDKDF (reference sequence). The ends were cut back, 0 bases at V and 4 bases at J, with 15 bases in the middle. The CDR3 has 16 residues. DNA for the CDR3: TGTGCCACCAGCAGAGATCGGGGGGCCGGTTCCACTGAAGCTTTCTTT. This gives the protein CATSRDRGAGSTEAFF.

The chain uses TRBV7-2 and TRBJ2-3; D is ambiguous. Trimming cost V 1 base and J 4 bases, with 3 bases left between them. Germline V gene lookup returns CDR1 SGHTA and CDR2 FQGNSA. This CDR3 is built from 12 residues. The CDR3 region has the DNA TGTGCCAGCAGCTTAGATTCAGATACGCAGTATTTT. Its translation is CASSLDSDTQYF.

The rearrangement links TRBV19 to TRBJ2-7, with D maybe TRBD2 (7 bases). In germline, CDR1 is LNHDA, CDR2 SQIVND (reference sequence). The V end lost 6 bases, the J end lost 2 bases, and 17 bases lay between the germline ends. The CDR3 runs 15 residues. CDR3 nucleotide sequence: TGTGCCAGTAGCCCCCTGGGGGGGCAACCCTACGAGCAGTACTTC. Amino acids: CASSPLGGQPYEQYF.

The gene calls are TRBV27 and TRBJ2-7; the match to TRBD2 covers 13 bases. With 6 bases clipped from V and 4 bases from J, the junction kept 6 bases outside the gene matches. The CDR3 extends over 15 amino acids. Germline assignment: CDR1 MNHEY and CDR2 SMNVEV (reference sequence). Written as DNA, the CDR3 is TGTGCCAGCAGCGCGGGACTAGCGGGGATTTACGAGCAGTACTTC. Translated: CASSAGLAGIYEQYF.

This sequence joins TRBV19 and TRBJ1-1; D unclear. Trimming stripped 10 bases from V and 2 bases from J, with 17 bases between. The germline V gene encodes CDR1 LNHDA and CDR2 SQIVND (reference sequence). The CDR3 totals 14 residues. CDR3 coding DNA: TGTGCCACCGCCAACGTGGGGAGAAACACTGAAGCTTTCTTT. It yields the protein CATANVGRNTEAFF.

This sequence joins TRBV6-5 and TRBJ1-3; no reliable D call. Germline V lookup: CDR1 MNHEY, CDR2 SVGAGI. Trimming stripped 6 bases from V and 0 bases from J, with 9 bases between. The CDR3 is made up of 14 amino acids. CDR3 in DNA: TGTGCCAGCAGATGGGCTGACTCTGGAAACACCATATATTTT. This translates into CASRWADSGNTIYF.

The chain recombines TRBV5-6 with TRBJ1-2, with 7 bases matching TRBD1. Trimming removed 0 bases from V and 6 bases from J; junction bases left unmatched: 8. CDR1 SGHDT and CDR2 YYEEEE come from the germline V gene. This CDR3 region has 15 residues. The CDR3 DNA reads as TGTGCCAGCAGCTTGGTCGGGACCCAGGGGGATGGCTACACCTTC. Translating gives CASSLVGTQGDGYTF.

This clone was recorded once. The chain employs TRBV5-1 and TRBJ1-2; possible D gene TRBD1, 5 bases. This CDR3 has 16 amino acids. Looked up from germline, CDR1 is SGHRS and CDR2 is YFSETQ. V was shortened by 0 bases and J by 0 bases, with 12 bases between the two germline ends. CDR3 DNA: TGCGCCAGCAGCTTGGTAGCCCAGGGAACTAACTATGGCTACACCTTC. As protein: CASSLVAQGTNYGYTF. The full variable domain, rest sourced from reference TRBV5-1 and TRBJ1-2, is KAGVTQTPRYLIKTRGQQVTLSCSPISGHRSVSWYQQTPGQGLQFLFEYFSETQRNKGNFPGRFSGRQFSNSRSEMNVSTLELGDSALYLCASSLVAQGTNYGYTFGSGTRLTVV.

The chain is built from TRBV4-1 and TRBJ2-2; the match to TRBD2 covers 13 bases. Germline trimming cut 5 bases from V and 7 bases from J; bases unmatched to any gene: 10. Germline-derived CDR1 and CDR2 are MGHRA and YSYEKL. The CDR3 is 17 residues long. DNA for the CDR3: TGCGCCAGCAGCATACTAGCGGGGGGGCCTGGTAGCGGGGAGCTGTTTTTT. This encodes CASSILAGGPGSGELFF.

The J gene is TRBJ2-7, the V gene TRBV19; 9 bases line up with TRBD1. CDR1 and CDR2 (germline): LNHDA, SQIVND (reference sequence). The CDR3 contains 16 residues. With V trimmed by 4 bases and J by 2 bases, 9 bases remained unmatched. Here the CDR3 reads CASSKKTGGVTYEQYF. The CDR3 DNA is TGTGCCAGTAGTAAAAAAACAGGGGGCGTTACCTACGAGCAGTACTTC.

This clone was observed a single time. V is TRBV30 and J is TRBJ2-5, with D possibly matching TRBD1 (6 bases). The V and J ends lost 3 bases and 0 bases respectively, with 8 bases between them. Germline V gives CDR1 GTSNPN, CDR2 SVGIG (reference sequence). The CDR3 consists of 13 residues. The CDR3 here is CAWRGQYQETQYF. The CDR3 DNA reads TGTGCCTGGAGAGGACAGTACCAAGAGACCCAGTACTTC. The whole variable domain, remainder taken from reference TRBV30 and TRBJ2-5, is SQTIHQWPATLVQPVGSPLSLECTVEGTSNPNLYWYRQAAGRGLQLLFYSVGIGQISSEVPQNLSASRPQDRQFILSSKKLLLSDSGFYLCAWRGQYQETQYFGPGTRLLVL.

V gene TRBV27 combines with J gene TRBJ1-2; the match to TRBD1 covers 8 bases. CDR1 is MNHEY and CDR2 is SMNVEV in the germline V gene (reference sequence). Unmatched junction bases numbered 2, after V lost 2 bases and J lost 3 bases. The CDR3 has 14 amino acids. CDR3 protein: CASSLDRGDYGYTF. The CDR3 coding sequence is TGTGCCAGCAGTTTAGACAGGGGAGACTATGGCTACACCTTC.

CDR3 sequence (DNA): TGTGCCAGCAGCACAACCGGGACAGGGGCCACGGTGCAGTACTTC. Translation: CASSTTGTGATVQYF. The chain carries TRBV28 and TRBJ2-7, with 10 nucleotides matching TRBD1. The V and J ends lost 6 bases and 9 bases, in that order; junction bases with no gene match: 14. From germline, CDR1 is MDHEN and CDR2 SYDVKM. The CDR3 length is 15 residues.

The rearrangement uses TRBV28 and TRBJ1-1; D call uncertain. Germline CDR1 MDHEN, CDR2 SYDVKM. V dropped 2 bases and J dropped 3 bases, with 7 bases sitting between them. The CDR3 is 13 amino acids. The CDR3 here is CASSLVGYTEAFF. The DNA of the CDR3 is TGTGCCAGCAGTTTAGTGGGGTACACTGAAGCTTTCTTT.